Described below is a single T cell receptor beta chain sequence and its context. CDR3 length: 17 residues. Trimming removed 2 bases at V and 0 bases at J, with 18 bases between. CDR1 and CDR2 from the germline V gene are GTSNPN and SVGIG (reference sequence). The data belong to a study of blood T cell repertoires in COVID-19. Study at large: Donors in the United States, Italy and Spain gave samples during acute or convalescent COVID-19. In each case, the material was cDNA or gDNA derived from T cells, B-cell-depleted T cells, or PBMCs.

Authors' analysis steps: Estimation of nucleated cell counts relied on the amplification of reference gene primers. Clones were read by immunoSEQ multiplex PCR, and TCRdb kept only the in-frame ones, dropping some. That table furnishes V, J and clone size, whereas the DNA furnished D and trimming. Among about 210,000 clones listed, under 90% were seen once. Sequences were obtained from peripheral blood. The chain couples TRBV30 to TRBJ2-3; D is perhaps TRBD2 (6 bases). The receptor was derived from a middle-aged woman with active or convalescent COVID-19. The CDR3 nucleotides are TGTGCCTGGAGTATAGGAAGGACTAAACCTAGCACAGATACGCAGTATTTT. It specifies CAWSIGRTKPSTDTQYF.